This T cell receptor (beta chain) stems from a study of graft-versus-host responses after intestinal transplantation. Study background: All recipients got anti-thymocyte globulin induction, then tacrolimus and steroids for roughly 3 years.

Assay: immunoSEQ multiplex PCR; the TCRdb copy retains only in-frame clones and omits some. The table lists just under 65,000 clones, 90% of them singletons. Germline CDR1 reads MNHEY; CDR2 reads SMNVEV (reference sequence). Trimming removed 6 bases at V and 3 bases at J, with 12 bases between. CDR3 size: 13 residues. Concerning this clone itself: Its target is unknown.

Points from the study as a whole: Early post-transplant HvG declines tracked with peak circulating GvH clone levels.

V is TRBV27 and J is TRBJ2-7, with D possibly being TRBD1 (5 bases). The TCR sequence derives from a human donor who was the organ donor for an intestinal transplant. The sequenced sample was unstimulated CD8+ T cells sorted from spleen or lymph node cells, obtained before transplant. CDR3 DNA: TGTGCCAGCAGCCCTGACAGTTACTACGAGCAGTACTTC. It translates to CASSPDSYYEQYF.